Described below is a single T cell receptor beta chain sequence and its context. The data belong to a study of shared clonotypes between healthy human individuals. This CDR3 comprises 15 residues. Germline loops: CDR1 SGHKS, CDR2 YYEKEE (reference sequence). The V segment lost 0 bases and the J segment 2 bases; nucleotides outside the gene matches: 2. Several immunoSEQ plates received, in even portions, the genomic DNA of each subset. Methods used by the authors: ImmunoSEQ gave junction-only sequences without quality scores, so filtering differed. Libraries were prepared by immunoSEQ multiplex PCR; TCRdb keeps only in-frame clonotypes and omits some of them. Clonal size and the V and J genes are those of that table, whereas D and trimming came from the DNA. Of over a million clones listed, around 95% are singletons.

This TCR came from a man aged 30-40 years in good health. The chain employs TRBV5-5 and TRBJ2-1; 7 bases align to TRBD2. The sequencing input was naive CD4+ T cells sorted from blood. Subset given: CD45RA+ positively selected. Written as DNA, the CDR3 is TGTGCCAGCAGCTTGGGCGGGAGCACCTACAATGAGCAGTTCTTC. Protein: CASSLGGSTYNEQFF. Combining the CDR3 with reference TRBV5-5 and TRBJ2-1 gives the whole variable domain DAGVTQSPTHLIKTRGQQVTLRCSPISGHKSVSWYQQVLGQGPQFIFQYYEKEERGRGNFPDRFSARQFPNYSSELNVNALLLGDSALYLCASSLGGSTYNEQFFGPGTRLTVL.